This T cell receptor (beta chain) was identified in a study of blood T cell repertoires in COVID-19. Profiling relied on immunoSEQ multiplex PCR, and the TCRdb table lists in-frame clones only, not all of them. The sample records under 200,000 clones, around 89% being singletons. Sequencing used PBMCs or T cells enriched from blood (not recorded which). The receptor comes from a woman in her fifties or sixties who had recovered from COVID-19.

Here the CDR3 reads CASRGGGASGNTIYF. The CDR3 DNA sequence: TGTGCCAGCAGGGGCGGGGGAGCCTCTGGAAACACCATATATTTT. The rearrangement links TRBV27 to TRBJ1-3; maybe TRBD1 (5 bases). V was shortened by 6 bases and J by 0 bases, with 12 bases between the two germline ends. The CDR3 has 15 amino acids. Germline lookup yields CDR1 MNHEY and CDR2 SMNVEV (reference sequence).